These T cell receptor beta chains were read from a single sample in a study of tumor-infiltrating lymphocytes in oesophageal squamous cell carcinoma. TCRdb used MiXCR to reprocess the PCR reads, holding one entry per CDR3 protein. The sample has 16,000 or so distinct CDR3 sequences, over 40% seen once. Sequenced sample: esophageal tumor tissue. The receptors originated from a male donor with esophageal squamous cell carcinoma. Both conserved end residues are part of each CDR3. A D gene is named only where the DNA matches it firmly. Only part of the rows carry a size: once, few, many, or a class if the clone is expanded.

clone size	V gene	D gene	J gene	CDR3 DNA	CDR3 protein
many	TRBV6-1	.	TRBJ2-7	TGTGCCAGCAAGTCAGGACACAACTACGAGCAGTACTTC	CASKSGHNYEQYF
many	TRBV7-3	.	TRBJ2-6	.	CASSPTLRDRERLHLRF
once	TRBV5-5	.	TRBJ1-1	TGTGCCAGCAGCTACGGGAACACTGAAGCTTTCTTT	CASSYGNTEAFF
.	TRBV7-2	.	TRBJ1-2	TGTGCCAGCAGCCGTAAAGCCGGGACCGAAAATTCACCCCTCCACTTC	CASSRKAGTENSPLHF
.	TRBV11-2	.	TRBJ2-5	TGTGCCAGCAGCTTTACGCCAGCCCAAGAGACCCAGTACTTC	CASSFTPAQETQYF
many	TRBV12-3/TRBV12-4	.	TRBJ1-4	TGTGCCAGCAAGGACAGCCGCAATGAAAAACTGTTTTTT	CASKDSRNEKLFF
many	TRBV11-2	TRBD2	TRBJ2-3	TGTGCCAGCAGCCAACAGCCATTCGGGGCGGGGGGAGGAGATACGCAGTATTTT	CASSQQPFGAGGGDTQYF
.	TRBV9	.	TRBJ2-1	TGTGCCAGCAGCGTAGGATCAGGGAGCTACGAGCAGTTCTTC	CASSVGSGSYEQFF
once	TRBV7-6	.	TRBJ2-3	TGTGCCAGCAGCTTAGTCGCGAGGGGATTAACAGATACGCAGTATTTT	CASSLVARGLTDTQYF
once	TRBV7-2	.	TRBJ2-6	.	CASTPRDPWERAVLRF
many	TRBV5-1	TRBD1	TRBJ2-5	TGCGCCAGCAGCTCGACAGGGGCCCAAGAGACCCAGTACTTC	CASSSTGAQETQYF
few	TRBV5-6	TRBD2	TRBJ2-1	TGTGCCAGCAGCTCCCCAGCGGGAGGGTACAATGAGCAGTTCTTT	CASSSPAGGYNEQFF
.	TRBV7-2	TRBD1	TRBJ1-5	TGTGCCAGCAGGCCAGGGGGTTCAGGCAATCAGCCCCAGCATTTT	CASRPGGSGNQPQHF
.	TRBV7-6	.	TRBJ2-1	TGTGCCAGCAGATTTAGGGGGGATCACAATGAGCAGTTCTTC	CASRFRGDHNEQFF
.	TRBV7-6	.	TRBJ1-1	TGTGCCAGCAAAAAGGAAGGATTGAACACTGAAGCTTTCTTT	CASKKEGLNTEAFF
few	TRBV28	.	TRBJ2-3	TGTGCCAGCAGTCCACTGGACAGCACAGATACGCAGTATTTT	CASSPLDSTDTQYF
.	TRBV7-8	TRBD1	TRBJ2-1	TGTGCCAGCAGCTTCTTCCCCCGGCAGGGGGCTTACAATGAGCAGTTCTTC	CASSFFPRQGAYNEQFF
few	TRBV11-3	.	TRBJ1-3	TGTGCCAGCAGCCACCCTAGGACGGACACCATATATTTT	CASSHPRTDTIYF
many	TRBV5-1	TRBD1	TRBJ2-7	TGCGTCAGCAGCTTTCGGGACAGGGCCTACGAGCAGTACTTC	CVSSFRDRAYEQYF
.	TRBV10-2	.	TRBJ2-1	TGCGCCAGCAGTGAATTCGGCAATGAGCAGTTCTTC	CASSEFGNEQFF
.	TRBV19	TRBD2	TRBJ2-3	TGTGCCAGTAGTGCATCTAGCGGGAGCCTAGATACGCAGTATTTT	CASSASSGSLDTQYF
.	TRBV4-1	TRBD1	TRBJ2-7	TGCGCCAGCAGCCAAGATCCTGGGCAGGGGGCCCCCTACGAGCAGTACTTC	CASSQDPGQGAPYEQYF
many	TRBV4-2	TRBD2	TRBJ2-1	TGTGCCAGCAGCCTCTTGTCGAGTAGCGGGAGCGTGGGGAATGAGCAGTTCTTC	CASSLLSSSGSVGNEQFF
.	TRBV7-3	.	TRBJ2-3	TGTGCCAGCAGCTTAATGCCTAAAGATACGCAGTATTTT	CASSLMPKDTQYF
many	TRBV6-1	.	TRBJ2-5	TGTGCCAGCAGTTCTCGGGGGACGAACCAAGAGACCCAGTACTTC	CASSSRGTNQETQYF
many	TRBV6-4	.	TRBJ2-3	TGTGCCAGCAGTAAAAAGGGGGGGGGGCCAGATACGCAGTATTTT	CASSKKGGGPDTQYF
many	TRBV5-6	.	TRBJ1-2	TGTGCCAGCAGCTTGTTTAAAAATTCTAACTATGGCTACACCTTC	CASSLFKNSNYGYTF
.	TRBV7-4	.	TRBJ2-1	TGTGCCAGCAGCTCCCTTGGGAGTAGCGGAGGCCAGCAGTTCTTC	CASSSLGSSGGQQFF
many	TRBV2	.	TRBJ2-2	TGTGCCAGCACCATAGCGGCTACGAACACCGGGGAGCTGTTTTTT	CASTIAATNTGELFF
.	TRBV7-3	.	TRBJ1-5	TGTGCCAGCAGCCGGGACGGCAATCAGCCCCAGCATTTT	CASSRDGNQPQHF
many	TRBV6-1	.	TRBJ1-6	TGTGCCAGCAGGGAGGGCCTCCGGATAGGATCACCCCTCCACTTT	CASREGLRIGSPLHF
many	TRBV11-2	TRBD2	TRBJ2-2	TGTGCCAGCAGCTTAAGTAGCGGGAGTCGGTACACCGGGGAGCTGTTTTTT	CASSLSSGSRYTGELFF
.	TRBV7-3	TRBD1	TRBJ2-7	TGTGCCAGCAGCTTAAGGGACAGCTACGAGCAGTACTTC	CASSLRDSYEQYF
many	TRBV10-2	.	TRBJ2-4	TGCGCCAGCAGTGAGTCTGTGGGGAACATTCAGTACTTC	CASSESVGNIQYF
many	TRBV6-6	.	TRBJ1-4	TGTGCCAGCAGTTACTCCGGAAAACTGTTTTTT	CASSYSGKLFF
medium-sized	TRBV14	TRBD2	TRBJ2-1	TGTGCCAGCATGGCTAGCGGATACAATGAGCAGTTCTTC	CASMASGYNEQFF
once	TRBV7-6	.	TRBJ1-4	TGTGCCAGCAGGGACGGGGCAAATGAAAAACTGTTTTTT	CASRDGANEKLFF
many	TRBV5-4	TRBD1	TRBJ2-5	TGTGCCAGCAGCTTGGCCTCGACAGGGAGAGAGACCCAGTACTTC	CASSLASTGRETQYF
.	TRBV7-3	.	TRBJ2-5	TGTGCCAGCAGCGTATGGGACGGAGCCCAGCAGTACTTC	CASSVWDGAQQYF
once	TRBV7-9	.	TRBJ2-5	TGTGCCAGCAGCTCCATCCAGGGTCCGGAGAAAGAGACCCAGTACTTC	CASSSIQGPEKETQYF
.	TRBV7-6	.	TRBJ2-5	TGTGCCAGCAGCTTAGTCGGCTCCTACAATGAGCAGTACTTC	CASSLVGSYNEQYF
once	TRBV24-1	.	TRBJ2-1	TGTGCCACCAGTGGAAATCAAACAGGGCACCCACCCAACCAACCCTACAATGAGCAGTTCTTC	CATSGNQTGHPPNQPYNEQFF
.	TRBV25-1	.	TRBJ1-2	TGTGCCAGCAGTGACCCTCGGGACTTCGGGGGTTATGGCTACACCTTC	CASSDPRDFGGYGYTF
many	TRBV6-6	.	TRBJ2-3	TGTGCCAGCAGTTATCGGACCACAAGTCTAGATACGCAGTATTTT	CASSYRTTSLDTQYF
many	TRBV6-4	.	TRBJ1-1	TGTGCCAGCAGACCGGGACCCGGAGTAGTCACTGAAGCTTTCTTT	CASRPGPGVVTEAFF
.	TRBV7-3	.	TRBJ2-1	TGTGCCAGCAGCCAGCGAGGGAGCTCCTACAATGAGCAGTTCTTC	CASSQRGSSYNEQFF
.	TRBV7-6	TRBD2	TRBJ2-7	TGTGCCAGCAGCTTAGGGGATCCAAGCGGGGGCTACGAGCAGTACTTC	CASSLGDPSGGYEQYF
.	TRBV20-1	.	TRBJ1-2	TGCAGTGCTAGAGAATTCGGACAGCTTCTCTATGGCTACACCTTC	CSAREFGQLLYGYTF
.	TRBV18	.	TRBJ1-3	TGTGCCAGCTCGGCATTAGGGGTCTCTGGAAACACCATATATTTT	CASSALGVSGNTIYF
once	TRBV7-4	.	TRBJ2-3	TGTGCCAGCAGCTTTGGGGACCATAGCACAGATACGCAGTATTTT	CASSFGDHSTDTQYF
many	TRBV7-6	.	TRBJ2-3	TGTGCCAGCAGCTTAGCGTCAGGTTACGGGGAGCTGTATTTT	CASSLASGYGELYF
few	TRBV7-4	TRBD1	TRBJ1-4	TGTGCCAGCAGCTTAGGGTCCAGGGGGATTGCAACTAATGAAAAACTGTTTTTT	CASSLGSRGIATNEKLFF